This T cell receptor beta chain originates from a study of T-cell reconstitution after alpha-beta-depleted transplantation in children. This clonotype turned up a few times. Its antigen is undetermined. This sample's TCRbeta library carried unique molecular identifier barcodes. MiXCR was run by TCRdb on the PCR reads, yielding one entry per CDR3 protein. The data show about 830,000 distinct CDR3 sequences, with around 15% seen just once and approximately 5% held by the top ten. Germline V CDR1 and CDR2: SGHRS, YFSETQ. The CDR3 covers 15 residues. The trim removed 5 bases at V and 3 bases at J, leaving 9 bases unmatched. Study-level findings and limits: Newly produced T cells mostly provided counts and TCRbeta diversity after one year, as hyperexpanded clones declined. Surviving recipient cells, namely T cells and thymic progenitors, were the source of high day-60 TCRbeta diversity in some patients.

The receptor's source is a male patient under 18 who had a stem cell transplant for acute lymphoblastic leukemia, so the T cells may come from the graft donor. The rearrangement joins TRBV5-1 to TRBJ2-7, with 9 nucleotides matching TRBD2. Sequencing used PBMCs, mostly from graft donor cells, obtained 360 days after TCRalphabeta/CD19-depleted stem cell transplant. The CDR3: CASSLFSGSLYEQYF. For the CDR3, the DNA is TGCGCCAGCAGTTTATTTAGCGGGAGTCTCTACGAGCAGTACTTC.